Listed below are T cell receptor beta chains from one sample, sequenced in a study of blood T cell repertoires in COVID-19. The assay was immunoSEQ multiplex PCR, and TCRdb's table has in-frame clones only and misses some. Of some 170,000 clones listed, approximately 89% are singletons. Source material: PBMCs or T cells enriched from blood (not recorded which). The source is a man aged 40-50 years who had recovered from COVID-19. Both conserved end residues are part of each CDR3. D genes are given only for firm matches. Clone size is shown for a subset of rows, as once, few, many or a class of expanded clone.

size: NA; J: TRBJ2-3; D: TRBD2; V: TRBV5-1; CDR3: CASSSSGGTDTQYF; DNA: TGCGCCAGCAGCTCTAGCGGGGGCACAGATACGCAGTATTTT
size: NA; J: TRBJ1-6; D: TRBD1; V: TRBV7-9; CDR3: CASSLAGTGSSPLHF; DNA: TGTGCCAGCAGCTTAGCCGGGACAGGGTCATCACCCCTCCACTTT
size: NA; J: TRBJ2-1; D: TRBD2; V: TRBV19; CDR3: CASSWGGYNNEQFF; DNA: TGTGCCAGTAGTTGGGGGGGGTACAACAATGAGCAGTTCTTC
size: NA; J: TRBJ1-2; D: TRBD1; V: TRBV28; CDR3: CASSLGQGFAYGYTF; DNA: TGTGCCAGCAGTTTGGGACAGGGCTTCGCTTATGGCTACACCTTC
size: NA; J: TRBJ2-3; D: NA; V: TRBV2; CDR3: CASSGEDTQYF; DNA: TGTGCCAGCAGTGGAGAAGATACGCAGTATTTT
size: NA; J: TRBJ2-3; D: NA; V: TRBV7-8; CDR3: CASSLVGGTGTDTQYF; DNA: TGTGCCAGCAGCTTAGTGGGGGGTACCGGCACAGATACGCAGTATTTT
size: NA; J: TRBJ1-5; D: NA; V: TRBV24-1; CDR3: CATSAPTGRPDQPQHF; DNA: TGTGCCACCAGTGCCCCAACCGGCAGGCCTGATCAGCCCCAGCATTTT
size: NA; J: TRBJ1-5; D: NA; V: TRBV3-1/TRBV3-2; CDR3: CASSQDGPGINQPQHF; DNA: TGTGCCAGCAGCCAAGACGGTCCCGGGATCAATCAGCCCCAGCATTTT
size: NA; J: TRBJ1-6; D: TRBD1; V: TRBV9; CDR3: CASSAWTGKSPLHF; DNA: TGTGCCAGCAGCGCCTGGACAGGGAAGTCACCCCTCCACTTT
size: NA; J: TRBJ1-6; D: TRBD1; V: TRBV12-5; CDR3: CASGLARTGINSPLHF; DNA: TGTGCTAGTGGTTTGGCCCGGACAGGCATAAATTCACCCCTCCACTTT
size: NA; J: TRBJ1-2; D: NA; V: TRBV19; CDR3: CASTDATEAYGYTF; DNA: TGTGCCAGTACTGACGCGACAGAGGCCTATGGCTACACCTTC
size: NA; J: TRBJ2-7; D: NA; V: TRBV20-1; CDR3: CSASLSGYEQYF; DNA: TGCAGTGCTAGTCTTTCGGGCTACGAGCAGTACTTC
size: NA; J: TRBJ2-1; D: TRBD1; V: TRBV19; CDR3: CASTPGDRDYNEQFF; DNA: TGTGCCAGTACCCCTGGGGACAGGGATTACAATGAGCAGTTCTTC
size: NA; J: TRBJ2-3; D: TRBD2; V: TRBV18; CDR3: CASSPPRGGTGETDTQYF; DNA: TGTGCCAGCTCACCACCGCGGGGAGGGACCGGGGAGACAGATACGCAGTATTTT
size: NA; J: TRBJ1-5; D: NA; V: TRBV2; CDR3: CASSSGSTSRQPQHF; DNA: TGTGCCAGCAGTTCCGGGTCGACTTCGCGGCAGCCCCAGCATTTT
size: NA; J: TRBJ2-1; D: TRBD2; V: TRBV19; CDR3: CASSIRDGGAHEQFF; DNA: TGTGCCAGTAGTATAAGGGACGGGGGGGCGCATGAGCAGTTCTTC
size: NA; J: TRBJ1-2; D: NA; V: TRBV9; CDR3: CASGAALPYGYTF; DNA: TGTGCCAGCGGAGCAGCCCTTCCCTATGGCTACACCTTC
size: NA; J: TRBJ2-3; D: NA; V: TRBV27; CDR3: CASSLTGSDTQYF; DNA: TGTGCCAGTTCTCTCACAGGGTCAGATACGCAGTATTTT
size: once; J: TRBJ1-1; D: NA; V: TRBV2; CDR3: CASMSTGLGEAFF; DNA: TGTGCCAGCATGTCGACAGGCCTCGGTGAAGCTTTCTTT
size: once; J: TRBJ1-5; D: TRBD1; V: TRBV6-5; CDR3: CASSTDRGAHQPQHF; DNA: TGTGCCAGCAGTACCGACAGGGGAGCTCATCAGCCCCAGCATTTT
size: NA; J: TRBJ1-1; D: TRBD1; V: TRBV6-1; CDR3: CASSDPGRDSQMEAFF; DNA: TGTGCCAGCAGTGACCCAGGGCGGGACAGCCAAATGGAAGCTTTCTTT
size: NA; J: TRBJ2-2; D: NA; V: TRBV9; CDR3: CASSGRTGRTGELFF; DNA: TGTGCCAGCAGCGGGAGGACTGGAAGAACCGGGGAGCTGTTTTTT
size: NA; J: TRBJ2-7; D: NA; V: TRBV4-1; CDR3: CASSVRDNYEQYF; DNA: TGCGCCAGCAGCGTCCGGGACAACTACGAGCAGTACTTC
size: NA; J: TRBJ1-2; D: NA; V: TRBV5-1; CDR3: CASSLAVRDNYGYTF; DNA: TGCGCCAGCAGCTTGGCCGTCAGGGATAACTATGGCTACACCTTC
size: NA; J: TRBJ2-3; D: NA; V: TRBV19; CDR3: CASSIRLGRGSTDTQYF; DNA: TGTGCCAGTAGTATTCGATTGGGCAGGGGCAGCACAGATACGCAGTATTTT
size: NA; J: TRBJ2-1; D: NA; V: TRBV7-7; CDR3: CASIPISTDRSDNEQFF; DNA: TGTGCTAGCATCCCAATCTCTACGGACAGAAGCGACAATGAGCAGTTCTTC
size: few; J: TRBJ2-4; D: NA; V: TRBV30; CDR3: CAWSVPPGNIQYF; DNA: TGTGCCTGGAGTGTACCCCCGGGGAACATTCAGTACTTC
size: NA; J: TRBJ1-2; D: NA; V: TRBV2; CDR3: CASSDQGQGYTF; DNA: TGTGCCAGCAGTGATCAGGGACAAGGCTACACCTTC
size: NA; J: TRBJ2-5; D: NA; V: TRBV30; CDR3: CAWSVGRSLETQYF; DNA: TGTGCCTGGAGTGTGGGCCGGTCACTAGAGACCCAGTACTTC
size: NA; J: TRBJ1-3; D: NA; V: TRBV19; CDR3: CASTQTVSGNTIYF; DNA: TGTGCCAGTACCCAGACAGTCTCTGGAAACACCATATATTTT
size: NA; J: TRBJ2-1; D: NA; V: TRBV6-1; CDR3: CASSEGATGGEQFF; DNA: TGTGCCAGCAGTGAGGGGGCGACGGGCGGTGAGCAGTTCTTC
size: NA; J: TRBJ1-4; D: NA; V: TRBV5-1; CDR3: CASSLGGINEKLFF; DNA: TGCGCCAGCAGCTTAGGGGGAATTAATGAAAAACTGTTTTTT
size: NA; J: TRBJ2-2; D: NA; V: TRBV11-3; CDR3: CASSPGLSNTGELFF; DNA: TGTGCCAGCAGCCCCGGTCTATCGAACACCGGGGAGCTGTTTTTT
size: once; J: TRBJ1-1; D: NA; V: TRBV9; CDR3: CASSVAGGNTEAFF; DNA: TGTGCCAGCAGCGTAGCGGGAGGGAACACTGAAGCTTTCTTT
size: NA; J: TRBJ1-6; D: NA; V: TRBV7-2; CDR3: CASSLRRNSPLHF; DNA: TGTGCCAGCAGCTTAAGGAGGAATTCACCCCTCCACTTT
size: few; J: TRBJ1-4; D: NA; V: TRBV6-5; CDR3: CASSYSAGTNEKLFF; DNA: TGTGCCAGCAGTTACTCGGCAGGGACTAATGAAAAACTGTTTTTT
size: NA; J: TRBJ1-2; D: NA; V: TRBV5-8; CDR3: CASSIRSGYTF; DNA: TGTGCCAGCAGCATTAGGAGTGGCTACACCTTC
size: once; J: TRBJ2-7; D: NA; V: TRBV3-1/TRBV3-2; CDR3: CASSQEGRHEQYF; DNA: TGTGCCAGCAGCCAAGAGGGGAGGCACGAGCAGTACTTC
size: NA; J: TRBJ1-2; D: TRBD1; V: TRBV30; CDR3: CAWSDPTGGLPMGYTF; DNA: TGTGCCTGGAGTGACCCGACAGGGGGCCTGCCTATGGGCTACACCTTC
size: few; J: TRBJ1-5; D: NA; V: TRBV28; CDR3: CASSPRGGVGAQPQHF; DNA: TGTGCCAGCAGTCCTAGGGGCGGGGTCGGGGCTCAGCCCCAGCATTTT
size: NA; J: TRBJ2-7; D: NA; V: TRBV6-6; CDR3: CASSPFPGTSYEQYF; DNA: TGTGCCAGCAGTCCATTCCCCGGGACTTCCTACGAGCAGTACTTC
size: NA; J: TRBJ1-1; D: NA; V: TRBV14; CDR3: CASSHPRGNTEAFF; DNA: TGTGCCAGCAGCCACCCCAGGGGGAACACTGAAGCTTTCTTT
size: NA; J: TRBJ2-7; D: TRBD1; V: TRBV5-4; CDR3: CASSLGQGLYEQYF; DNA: TGTGCCAGCAGCTTGGGACAGGGGTTGTACGAGCAGTACTTC
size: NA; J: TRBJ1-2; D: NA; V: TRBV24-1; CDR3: CATSGRDWGYTF; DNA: TGTGCCACCAGTGGTAGGGACTGGGGCTACACCTTC
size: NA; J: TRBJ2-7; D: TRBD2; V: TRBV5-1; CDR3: CASSLPAGGEYEQYF; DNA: TGCGCCAGCAGCCTCCCAGCGGGGGGGGAGTACGAGCAGTACTTC
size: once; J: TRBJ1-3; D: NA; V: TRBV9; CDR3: CASSVVDTASGNTIYF; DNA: TGTGCCAGCAGCGTAGTTGATACAGCCTCTGGAAACACCATATATTTT
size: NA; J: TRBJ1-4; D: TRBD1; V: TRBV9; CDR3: CASSQGGDRVRLFF; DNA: TGTGCCAGCTCCCAGGGTGGGGACAGGGTTCGACTGTTTTTT
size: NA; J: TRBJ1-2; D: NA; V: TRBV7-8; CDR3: CASSLAQGSDGYTF; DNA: TGTGCCAGCAGCTTAGCGCAGGGAAGCGATGGCTACACCTTC
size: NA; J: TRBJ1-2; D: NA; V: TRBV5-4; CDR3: CASSLDGNYGYTF; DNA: TGTGCCAGCAGCTTGGACGGTAACTATGGCTACACCTTC
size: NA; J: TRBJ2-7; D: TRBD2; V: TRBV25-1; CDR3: CASSESGTSLYEQYF; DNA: TGTGCCAGCAGTGAGTCCGGGACTAGTCTCTACGAGCAGTACTTC
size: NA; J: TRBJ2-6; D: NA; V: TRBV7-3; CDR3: CASSLTGAGANVLTF; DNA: TGTGCCAGCAGCTTAACCGGGGCTGGGGCCAACGTCCTGACTTTC
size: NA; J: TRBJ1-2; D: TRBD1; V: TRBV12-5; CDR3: CASGFNRGQEGYTF; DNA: TGTGCTAGTGGTTTCAACAGGGGGCAGGAGGGCTACACCTTC
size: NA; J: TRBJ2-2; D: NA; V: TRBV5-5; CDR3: CASSPLPNGELFF; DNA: TGTGCCAGCAGCCCACTTCCCAACGGGGAGCTGTTTTTT
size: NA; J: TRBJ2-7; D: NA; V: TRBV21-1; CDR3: CASSKSTGTRSHEQYF; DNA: TGTGCCAGCAGCAAATCCACCGGGACACGGAGCCACGAGCAGTACTTC
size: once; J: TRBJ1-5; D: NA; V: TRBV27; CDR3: CASSGSNQPQHF; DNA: TGTGCCTCTTCAGGGAGCAATCAGCCCCAGCATTTT
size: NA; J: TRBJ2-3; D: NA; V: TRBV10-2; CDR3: CASRDGVVADTQYF; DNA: TGCGCCAGCAGGGACGGGGTAGTCGCAGATACGCAGTATTTT
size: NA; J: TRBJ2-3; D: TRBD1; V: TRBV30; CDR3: CAWTPTGDYTQYF; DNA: TGTGCCTGGACCCCGACAGGGGACTATACGCAGTATTTT